A single sample is the source of the 17 T cell receptor beta chains below, sequenced in a study of blood T cell repertoires in COVID-19. The data were produced by immunoSEQ multiplex PCR, yet TCRdb's version contains in-frame clones alone and is incomplete. The sample shows approximately 400,000 clones, approximately 90% of them seen only once. What was sequenced was PBMCs or T cells enriched from blood (not recorded which). Source of these receptors: a woman in her late teens or twenties who had recovered from COVID-19.

This chain joins TRBV6-5 and TRBJ1-2, with D tentatively TRBD1 (6 bases). Germline V gene lookup returns CDR1 MNHEY and CDR2 SVGAGI. The V end lost 2 bases, the J end lost 5 bases, and 15 bases lay between the germline ends. This CDR3 is built from 15 residues. Here the CDR3 reads CASSYGTRGLYGYTF. The CDR3, as DNA: TGTGCCAGCAGTTACGGGACAAGGGGATTATATGGCTACACCTTC.

This chain joins TRBV6-5 and TRBJ1-6, with a tentative D call TRBD1 (5 bases). Germline V gene sequence: CDR1 MNHEY, CDR2 SVGAGI. The CDR3 is made up of 15 amino acids. The germline V and J ends were trimmed by 8 bases and 6 bases, with 17 bases remaining between them. The CDR3 loop reads CASGKGRRFNSPLHF. DNA for the CDR3: TGTGCCAGCGGAAAGGGGAGGCGATTTAATTCACCCCTCCACTTT.

The V gene is TRBV6-5, the J gene TRBJ1-2; 9 bases fit TRBD1. This CDR3 has 16 residues. V shed 2 bases and J 5 bases; nucleotides not matched to a gene: 9. Per germline, CDR1 MNHEY and CDR2 SVGAGI. Written as DNA, the CDR3 is TGTGCCAGCAGTTACGAGACAGGGGGGTTCGGTTATGGCTACACCTTC. Residues: CASSYETGGFGYGYTF.

The CDR3 protein is CASGSGQGNEQFF. The CDR3 region has the DNA TGTGCTAGTGGATCCGGACAGGGGAACGAGCAGTTCTTC. This chain joins TRBV12-5 and TRBJ2-1, with 9 bases that match TRBD1. Germline-derived CDR1 and CDR2 are LGHNT and FRNRAP. J lost 10 bases, V lost 6 bases, and 7 bases had no gene match. The CDR3 runs to 13 residues.

V and J are TRBV7-2 and TRBJ1-6, with 7 nucleotides matching TRBD1. Germline V lookup: CDR1 SGHTA, CDR2 FQGNSA. The trim removed 6 bases at V and 10 bases at J, leaving 9 bases unmatched. The CDR3 totals 14 residues. For the CDR3, the DNA is TGTGCCAGCAGAGGGGACAGATCAGTCTCACCCCTCCACTTT. Translation: CASRGDRSVSPLHF.

The chain has TRBV9 and TRBJ2-2; D is possibly TRBD1 (6 bases). Germline CDR1 reads SGDLS; CDR2 reads YYNGEE. Trimming pared 3 bases from V and 3 bases from J, leaving 12 bases between. The CDR3 has 15 amino acids. DNA of the CDR3: TGTGCCAGCAGCGCCAGGGGAGCGGACACCGGGGAGCTGTTTTTT. As protein: CASSARGADTGELFF.

This clone was seen just once. The chain employs TRBV6-5 and TRBJ1-2; TRBD1 matches 8 bases. The CDR3 extends over 16 amino acids. J lost 3 bases, V lost 6 bases, and 12 bases had no gene match. CDR1 is MNHEY and CDR2 is SVGAGI in the germline V gene. The CDR3: CASRYPPGGKDYGYTF. The CDR3 coding sequence is TGTGCCAGCAGATACCCTCCAGGGGGCAAAGACTATGGCTACACCTTC.

The rearrangement links TRBV11-2 to TRBJ1-3, with no clear D. The CDR3 has 13 amino acids. Germline values: CDR1 SGHAT, CDR2 FQNNGV. Trimming removed 5 bases at V and 4 bases at J, with 9 bases between. DNA of the CDR3: TGTGCCAGCAGCCGAACAGTGGGAAACACCATATATTTT. Its protein product is CASSRTVGNTIYF.

The gene calls are TRBV30 and TRBJ2-3; D remains ambiguous. CDR1 is GTSNPN, CDR2 SVGIG, per germline (reference sequence). Trimming left V 8 bases short and J 6 bases short, with 18 bases between. This CDR3 contains 13 residues. The CDR3 nucleotides are TGTGCCCACAAGGTGGAGTTATCGGATACGCAGTATTTT. Translated, it gives CAHKVELSDTQYF. The full variable domain, in which reference TRBV30 and TRBJ2-3 provide the parts outside the CDR3, is SQTIHQWPATLVQPVGSPLSLECTVEGTSNPNLYWYRQAAGRGLQLLFYSVGIGQISSEVPQNLSASRPQDRQFILSSKKLLLSDSGFYLCAHKVELSDTQYFGPGTRLTVL.

The V gene is TRBV5-1, the J gene TRBJ1-1; D not resolved. The CDR3 covers 15 residues. Germline V gives CDR1 SGHRS, CDR2 YFSETQ. V was clipped by 0 bases and J by 1 base, with 10 bases between them. This chain's CDR3 is CASSLAGKGNTEAFF. CDR3 DNA sequence: TGCGCCAGCAGCTTGGCCGGGAAGGGGAACACTGAAGCTTTCTTT.

The chain is built from TRBV2 and TRBJ1-1; TRBD1 matches 7 bases. CDR1 is SNHLY and CDR2 is FYNNEI in the germline V gene. The trim removed 8 bases at V and 0 bases at J, leaving 9 bases unmatched. The CDR3 is made up of 15 amino acids. The CDR3 sequence is CASVFRDRVNTEAFF. In DNA, the CDR3 is TGTGCCAGCGTCTTCCGGGACAGAGTGAACACTGAAGCTTTCTTT. Variable domain in full (rest from reference TRBV2 and TRBJ1-1): EPEVTQTPSHQVTQMGQEVILRCVPISNHLYFYWYRQILGQKVEFLVSFYNNEISEKSEIFDDQFSVERPDGSNFTLKIRSTKLEDSAMYFCASVFRDRVNTEAFFGQGTRLTVV.

V usage is TRBV19 and J usage is TRBJ2-3; 7 bases are a match to TRBD2. The CDR3 extends over 18 amino acids. Germline assignment: CDR1 LNHDA and CDR2 SQIVND (reference sequence). V shed 1 base, J shed 4 bases, and the junction held 14 bases outside the gene matches. Here the CDR3 DNA reads TGTGCCAGTAGTATAGCCCCCTGGGAACGGGGGGAGGCAGATACGCAGTATTTT. This gives the protein CASSIAPWERGEADTQYF.

The chain has TRBV7-9 and TRBJ1-3, with 7 nucleotides matching TRBD1. V trimming: 6 bases; J trimming: 2 bases; junction bases outside the gene matches: 4. The germline gives CDR1 SEHNR, CDR2 FQNEAQ (reference sequence). The CDR3 has 14 residues. CDR3 amino acids: CASRPTGAGNTIYF. The CDR3 coding sequence is TGTGCCAGCAGGCCTACAGGGGCTGGAAACACCATATATTTT.

The rearrangement joins TRBV12-3 or TRBV12-4 to TRBJ1-1; D remains unclear. The germline V and J ends were trimmed by 4 bases and 5 bases, with 11 bases remaining between them. The CDR3 is made up of 13 amino acids. CDR3 loop: CASSWTGWTEAFF. In DNA form, the CDR3 reads TGTGCCAGCAGTTGGACGGGGTGGACTGAAGCTTTCTTT.

This clone was recorded once. The gene calls are TRBV5-1 and TRBJ2-7; 8 nucleotides agree with TRBD1. The ends lost 5 bases at V and 2 bases at J; junction bases unmatched: 12. Germline V gives CDR1 SGHRS, CDR2 YFSETQ. There are 16 residues in the CDR3. The chain's CDR3 is CASSLSMDRAAYEQYF. DNA of the CDR3: TGCGCCAGCAGTCTGAGCATGGACAGGGCGGCCTACGAGCAGTACTTC.

The gene calls are TRBV6-1 and TRBJ1-1, with 7 bases aligning to TRBD1. Germline CDR1 is MNHNS and CDR2 is SASEGT. V gave up 2 bases and J gave up 4 bases; unmatched junction bases: 1. The CDR3 consists of 13 residues. CDR3 sequence (DNA): TGTGCCAGCAGTGAACAGGGGGGCACTGAAGCTTTCTTT. Its protein is CASSEQGGTEAFF.

The rearrangement links TRBV12-5 to TRBJ1-2; D unresolved. V lost 5 bases to trimming and J lost 1 base, with 23 bases between them. Germline V CDR1 and CDR2: LGHNT, FRNRAP. The CDR3 extends over 18 amino acids. CDR3 residues: CASGTLREGSPLNYGYTF. The DNA of the CDR3 is TGTGCTAGTGGTACTCTACGCGAGGGTTCCCCACTTAACTATGGCTACACCTTC.